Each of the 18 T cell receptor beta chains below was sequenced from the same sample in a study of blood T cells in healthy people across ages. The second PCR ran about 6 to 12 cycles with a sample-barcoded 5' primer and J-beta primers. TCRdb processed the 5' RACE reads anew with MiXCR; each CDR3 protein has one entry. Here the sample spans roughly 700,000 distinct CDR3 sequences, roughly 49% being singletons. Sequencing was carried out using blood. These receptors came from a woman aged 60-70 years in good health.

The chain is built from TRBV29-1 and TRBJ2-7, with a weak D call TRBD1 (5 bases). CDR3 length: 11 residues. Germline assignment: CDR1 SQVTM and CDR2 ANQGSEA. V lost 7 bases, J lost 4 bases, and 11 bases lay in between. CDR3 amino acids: CSAGAGYEQYF. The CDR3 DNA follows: TGCAGCGCTGGGGCAGGGTACGAGCAGTACTTC.

The CDR3 DNA follows: TGTGCCAGCAGGGGACAGTCGCCTGGGGCCAACGTCCTGACTTTC. Translation: CASRGQSPGANVLTF. V is TRBV5-5 and J is TRBJ2-6, with 7 bases lining up with TRBD1. The length of the CDR3 is 15 residues. The V segment lost 5 bases and the J segment 2 bases; nucleotides outside the gene matches: 4. CDR1 and CDR2 (germline): SGHKS, YYEKEE (reference sequence).

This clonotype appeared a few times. The CDR3: CASRREGNSPLHF. CDR3 nucleotides: TGTGCCAGCAGGAGAGAAGGGAATTCACCCCTCCACTTT. V gene TRBV13 combines with J gene TRBJ1-6; D is ambiguous. V was trimmed by 6 bases and J by 7 bases, leaving 10 bases between them. Germline lookup yields CDR1 PRHDT and CDR2 FYEKMQ (reference sequence). The CDR3 has 13 residues.

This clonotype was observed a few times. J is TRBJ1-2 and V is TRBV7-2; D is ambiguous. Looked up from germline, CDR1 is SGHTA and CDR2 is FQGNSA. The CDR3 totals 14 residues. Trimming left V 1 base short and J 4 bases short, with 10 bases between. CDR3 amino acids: CASSLESTIYGYTF. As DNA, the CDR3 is TGTGCCAGCAGCTTAGAGTCGACAATCTATGGCTACACCTTC.

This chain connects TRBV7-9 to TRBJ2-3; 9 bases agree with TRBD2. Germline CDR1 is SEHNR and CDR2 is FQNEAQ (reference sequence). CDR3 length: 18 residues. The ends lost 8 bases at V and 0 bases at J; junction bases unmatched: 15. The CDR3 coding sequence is TGTGCCAGCTTCCTCCGGGCTAGCGGGGAGACTAGCACAGATACGCAGTATTTT. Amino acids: CASFLRASGETSTDTQYF.

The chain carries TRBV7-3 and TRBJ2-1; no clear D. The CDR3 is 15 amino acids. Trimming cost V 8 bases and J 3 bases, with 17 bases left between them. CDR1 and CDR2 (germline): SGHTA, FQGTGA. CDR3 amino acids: CASGPGPSSYNEQFF. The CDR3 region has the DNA TGTGCCAGCGGGCCCGGGCCGAGTAGCTACAATGAGCAGTTCTTC.

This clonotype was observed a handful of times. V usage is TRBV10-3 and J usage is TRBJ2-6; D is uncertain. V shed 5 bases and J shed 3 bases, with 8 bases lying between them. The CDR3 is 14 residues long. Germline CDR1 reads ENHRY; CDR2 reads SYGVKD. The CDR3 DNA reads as TGTGCCATCAGTCTAACGGGTGGGGCCAACGTCCTGACTTTC. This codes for CAISLTGGANVLTF.

Here the CDR3 reads CASSVATLETQYF. CDR3 in DNA: TGTGCCAGCAGCGTAGCCACCCTAGAGACCCAGTACTTC. The genes are TRBV9 and TRBJ2-5; the D is unclear. The CDR3 contains 13 residues. Germline V lookup: CDR1 SGDLS, CDR2 YYNGEE. V shed 0 bases and J shed 4 bases, with 7 bases lying between them.

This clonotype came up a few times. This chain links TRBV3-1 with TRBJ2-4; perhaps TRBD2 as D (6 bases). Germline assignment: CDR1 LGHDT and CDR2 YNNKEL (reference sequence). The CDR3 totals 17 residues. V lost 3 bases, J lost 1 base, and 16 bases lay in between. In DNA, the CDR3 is TGTGCCAGCAGCCACCCCGGCGGGGTAGCGGCCAAAAACATTCAGTACTTC. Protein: CASSHPGGVAAKNIQYF.

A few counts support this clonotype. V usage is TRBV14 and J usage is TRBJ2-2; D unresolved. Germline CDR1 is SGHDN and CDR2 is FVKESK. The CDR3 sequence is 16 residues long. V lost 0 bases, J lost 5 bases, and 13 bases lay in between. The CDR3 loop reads CASSQDRGRTTGELFF. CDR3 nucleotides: TGTGCCAGCAGCCAAGATAGAGGCCGAACTACCGGGGAGCTGTTTTTT.

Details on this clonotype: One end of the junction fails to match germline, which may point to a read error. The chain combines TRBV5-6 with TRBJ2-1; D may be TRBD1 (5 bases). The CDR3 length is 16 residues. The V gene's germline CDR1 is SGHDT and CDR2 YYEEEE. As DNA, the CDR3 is TGTGCCAGCAGCTTGGCCAACAGGCTCTCCTACAATGGGCAGTTCTTC. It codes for CASSLANRLSYNGQFF.

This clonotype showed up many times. In DNA form, the CDR3 reads TGTGCCAGCAGCTTATTTTCGGGCGGCCCGCAATCCAATGAGCAGTTCTTC. This gives the protein CASSLFSGGPQSNEQFF. This chain connects TRBV7-9 to TRBJ2-1; D is unclear. V was clipped by 2 bases and J by 6 bases, with 20 bases between them. Germline CDR1 and CDR2: SEHNR and FQNEAQ (reference sequence). This CDR3 has 17 amino acids.

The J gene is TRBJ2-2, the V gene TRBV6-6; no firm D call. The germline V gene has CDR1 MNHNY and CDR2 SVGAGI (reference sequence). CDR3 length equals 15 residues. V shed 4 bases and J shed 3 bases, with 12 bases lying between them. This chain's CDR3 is CASSSGTWDTGELFF. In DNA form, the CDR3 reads TGTGCCAGCAGTTCAGGCACATGGGACACCGGGGAGCTGTTTTTT.

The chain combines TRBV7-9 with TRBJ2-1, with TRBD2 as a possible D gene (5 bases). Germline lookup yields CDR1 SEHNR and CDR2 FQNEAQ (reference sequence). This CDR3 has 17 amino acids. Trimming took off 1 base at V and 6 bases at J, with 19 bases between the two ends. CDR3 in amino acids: CASSLDLTYSAGNEQFF. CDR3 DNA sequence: TGTGCCAGCAGCTTAGATCTTACCTACAGCGCGGGCAATGAGCAGTTCTTC.

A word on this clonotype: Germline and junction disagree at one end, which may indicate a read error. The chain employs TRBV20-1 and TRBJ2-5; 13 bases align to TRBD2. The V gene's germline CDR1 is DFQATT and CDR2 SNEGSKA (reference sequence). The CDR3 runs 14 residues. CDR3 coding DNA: TGCAGTGCGAGAGGGACTAGCGGGATTGAGACCCAGTACTTC. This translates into CSARGTSGIETQYF.

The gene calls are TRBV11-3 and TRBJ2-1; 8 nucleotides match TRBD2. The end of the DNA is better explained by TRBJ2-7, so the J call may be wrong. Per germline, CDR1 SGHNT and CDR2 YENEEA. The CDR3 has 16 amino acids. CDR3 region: CASSLDGGRPYNEQYF. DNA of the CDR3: TGTGCCAGCAGCTTAGATGGCGGGAGGCCCTACAATGAGCAGTACTTC.

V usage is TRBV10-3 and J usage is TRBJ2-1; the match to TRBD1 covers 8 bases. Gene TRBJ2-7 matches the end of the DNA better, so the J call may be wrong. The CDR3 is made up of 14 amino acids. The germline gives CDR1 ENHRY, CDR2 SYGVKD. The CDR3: CAISQGQAGNEQYF. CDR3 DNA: TGTGCCATCAGTCAGGGACAGGCAGGAAACGAGCAGTACTTC.

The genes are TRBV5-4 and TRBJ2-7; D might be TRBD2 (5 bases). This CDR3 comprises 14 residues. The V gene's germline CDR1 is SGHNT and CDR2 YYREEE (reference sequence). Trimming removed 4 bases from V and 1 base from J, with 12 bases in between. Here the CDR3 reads CASSLADKSYEQYF. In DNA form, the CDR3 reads TGTGCCAGCAGCCTAGCCGATAAGTCCTACGAGCAGTACTTC.